This T cell receptor (beta chain) came from a study of shared clonotypes between healthy human individuals. Splitting the CD4+ cells yielded a CD45RA+ naive subset and a CD45RA-negative memory subset. Replicate sorted-subset PCRs were loaded with around 210 ng DNA, about 30,000 T cell genomes. Measured with immunoSEQ multiplex PCR; TCRdb has only the in-frame clones, and not every one. The data show approximately 1,500,000 clones, approximately 98% seen once. The CDR3 totals 12 residues. Trimming shortened V by 7 bases and J by 3 bases, and 10 bases separated the two germline ends. Germline V CDR1 and CDR2: MDHEN, SYDVKM.

The chain employs TRBV28 and TRBJ2-7; TRBD2 might be the D (5 bases). This TCR came from a young man in good health. Sequences were obtained from naive CD4+ T cells sorted from blood. Subset reported: CD45RA+ positively selected. CDR3 in amino acids: CASTRRGYEQYF. For the CDR3, the DNA is TGTGCCAGCACCCGACGGGGCTACGAGCAGTACTTC.